The TCR beta chain described here comes from a study of beta chain features in type 1 diabetes. Study-level findings and limits: In cDNA sequencing, cells with high TCR expression could be over-represented. For Type 1 diabetes patients, all four CD4+ subsets carried TCRB CDR3s that were moderately but significantly shorter.

Every isolated RNA sample was fully reverse transcribed, so sequencing captured expressed TCRB transcripts. Approximately 3.7 million reads per sample on average were obtained from naive, central memory and regulatory T cell samples. Using immunoSEQ multiplex PCR, the repertoire was profiled, and TCRdb retains in-frame clones only, with some absent. The sample has a few hundred thousand clones, more than 9% seen once; the top ten hold 0.03% to 0.04%. Every sorted population was more than 98% pure. As to this clone: The antigen remains unidentified.

Sequences were obtained from naive CD4+ T cells from blood. The receptor's source is a woman aged 18-29 years in good health.

The CDR3 sequence: CAWSVILSPYEQYF. As DNA, the CDR3 is TGTGCCTGGAGTGTTATCCTCTCACCCTACGAGCAGTACTTC. The chain employs TRBV30 and TRBJ2-5; D unresolved. The DNA matches TRBJ2-7 better at its end, which makes the J call doubtful. The CDR3 sequence is 14 residues long. The germline gives CDR1 GTSNPN, CDR2 SVGIG (reference sequence).